Included here is one TCR beta chain sequence, with context. The antigen is not known. The data derive from a study of cytomegalovirus exposure and HLA in healthy donors. Background on the study: The same platform was used for the 100 to 150 validation repertoires as for the 650 to 700 first-cohort repertoires, as reported in a later analysis. Notes on the study in general: Most TCR sequences were uncommon, yet certain public TCRs appeared in many donors. A subsequent analysis found that TCR clusters from the first cohort also tended to co-occur in the 90 to 150 validation repertoires, with 90% to 95% of cluster scores above 0.

Data came from immunoSEQ multiplex PCR; TCRdb stores just in-frame clones and leaves some out. Among 150,000 or so clones, around four fifths were seen once, and the ten largest hold approximately 2%. Germline V lookup: CDR1 SEHNR, CDR2 FQNEAQ (reference sequence). V was clipped by 5 bases and J by 1 base, with 13 bases between them. The CDR3 loop spans 15 amino acids. Sequencing input: PBMCs. The rearrangement links TRBV7-9 to TRBJ2-3; a weak D match, TRBD1 (6 bases). The sequence came from a man in his thirties or forties in good health and CMV-seropositive. DNA for the CDR3: TGTGCCAGCAGCATCAGACAGGCCCGCACAGATACGCAGTATTTT. It is translated as CASSIRQARTDTQYF.